What follows are 5 T cell receptor beta chains derived from one specimen sequenced in a study of a mutant IDH1 vaccine in newly diagnosed glioma. Their cognate antigens are unknown. Generated by immunoSEQ multiplex PCR, the TCRdb table keeps only in-frame clones and is missing some. The sample lists some 60,000 clones, under 85% occurring once. As for time point: week 47, end of study. Each dose delivered 300 ug of mutant IDH1 20-mer peptide subcutaneously with imiquimod. Sequenced here: PBMCs, sampled from a glioma patient whose treatment included an IDH1 peptide vaccine. The receptors come from a woman aged 50 to 60 with glioma.

The chain carries TRBV7-2 and TRBJ1-2; D call uncertain. V was clipped by 1 base and J by 1 base, with 10 bases between them. CDR3 length: 15 amino acids. CDR1 SGHTA and CDR2 FQGNSA come from the germline V gene. CDR3 loop: CASSLGWASNYGYTF. The CDR3 bases are TGTGCCAGCAGCTTAGGGTGGGCGAGTAACTATGGCTACACCTTC.

The rearrangement uses TRBV4-1 and TRBJ2-7; 7 nucleotides match TRBD1. This CDR3 comprises 21 residues. The V gene end was trimmed by 0 bases and the J gene end by 4 bases; junction bases not matched to a gene: 24. Germline V gene sequence: CDR1 MGHRA, CDR2 YSYEKL. This chain's CDR3 is CASSQEATSPNVDRALYEQYF. The CDR3, as DNA: TGCGCCAGCAGCCAAGAGGCAACAAGTCCCAATGTCGACAGGGCGTTATACGAGCAGTACTTC.

This chain joins TRBV9 and TRBJ2-7; 9 nucleotides align to TRBD2. This CDR3 contains 15 residues. J gave up 2 bases and V 3 bases, and 6 bases lay outside the gene matches. The germline V gene has CDR1 SGDLS and CDR2 YYNGEE. The CDR3 is CASSGGTSQTYEQYF. The CDR3 bases are TGTGCCAGCAGCGGGGGGACTAGCCAAACCTACGAGCAGTACTTC.

The V call is TRBV7-8, the J call TRBJ1-1, with D possibly matching TRBD1 (5 bases). The germline gives CDR1 SGHVS, CDR2 FQNEAQ. This CDR3 is built from 14 residues. Trimming cost V 1 base and J 4 bases, with 10 bases left between them. CDR3 in amino acids: CASSLERGSTEAFF. For the CDR3, the DNA is TGTGCCAGCAGCTTAGAGCGGGGGTCCACTGAAGCTTTCTTT.

V gene TRBV29-1 combines with J gene TRBJ1-2; no clear D. V lost 4 bases and J lost 2, with 8 bases in between. The CDR3 extends over 12 amino acids. CDR1 and CDR2 from the germline V gene are SQVTM and ANQGSEA. In DNA form, the CDR3 reads TGCAGCGTTGCGAGGATGAACTATGGCTACACCTTC. This translates into CSVARMNYGYTF.